This T cell receptor (beta chain) was retrieved from a study of blood T cell repertoires in COVID-19. Overall study context: Spain, Italy and the United States supplied samples that represented acute and convalescent COVID-19. PBMCs, B-cell-depleted T cells, or T cells were the source of the cDNA or gDNA that made up the material.

In the authors' methods: Estimated nucleated cell counts came from reference gene primer amplification. Sequencing was performed with immunoSEQ multiplex PCR; in TCRdb, only in-frame clones are kept and a portion is missing. V, J and clone size were drawn from that table, and D and trimming were deduced from the DNA. The repertoire has 100,000 or so clones, roughly four fifths of them found once; the top ten carry more than 20%. V lost 2 bases and J 1 base, leaving 5 bases between the germline ends. Germline V gives CDR1 LNHDA, CDR2 SQIVND (reference sequence). This CDR3 has 13 amino acids. The sample consisted of peripheral blood. The chain recombines TRBV19 with TRBJ1-1; D not resolved. This clonotype originated in a man aged 70 or older with active or convalescent COVID-19. The CDR3 nucleotides are TGTGCCAGTAGTATATCCTCGAACACTGAAGCTTTCTTT. This gives the protein CASSISSNTEAFF.